A selection of T cell receptor beta chains follows, all from one sample in a study of patients and donors after allogeneic stem cell transplantation. TCRdb re-called the RT-PCR reads with MiXCR, one entry per CDR3 protein. The sample shows some 150,000 distinct CDR3 sequences, about two fifths of them seen only once. Sample: blood, either unsorted or a sorted T cell fraction (not recorded which). The receptors shown here come from a human donor who was either an allogeneic HSCT recipient or a stem cell or donor lymphocyte infusion donor (not recorded which). It is not recorded whose cells these are; they may come from a transplant donor. Each CDR3 is given without its conserved first and last residue. For some rows the clone size is stated as once, few or many, or as a class when expanded; others skip it.

clone size,J gene,V gene,CDR3 protein
few,TRBJ1-2,TRBV12-3/TRBV12-4,ASGKFMGGYT
few,TRBJ1-2,TRBV20-1,SAREQRVLNYGYT
-,TRBJ1-2,TRBV27,ASSLLPVSNYGYT
-,TRBJ1-4,TRBV2,ASSDRIEKLF
few,TRBJ1-1,TRBV7-8,ASSWGDTEAF
few,TRBJ2-3,TRBV7-8,ASSSLSGGWDTQY
-,TRBJ2-1,TRBV7-3,ASSLGLPDEQF
few,TRBJ1-1,TRBV12-3/TRBV12-4,ASRVGAEAF
few,TRBJ1-1,TRBV24-1,ATSDPRQGNTEAF
-,TRBJ2-3,TRBV7-2,ASSRDPHTTDTQY
-,TRBJ1-1,TRBV29-1,SVAGGVTEAF
few,TRBJ1-1,TRBV7-9,ASSLADRGSTEAF
-,TRBJ1-2,TRBV20-1,SAPGPPYGYT
-,TRBJ1-1,TRBV4-2,ASSQDEEGATGEAF
few,TRBJ2-1,TRBV28,ASSLWLAGANEQF
many,TRBJ1-5,TRBV7-9,ASSLGAGRRGGPQH
-,TRBJ2-2,TRBV12-3/TRBV12-4,ASTGADTGELF
-,TRBJ2-6,TRBV12-3/TRBV12-4,ASSATLGLSSGANVLT
few,TRBJ2-7,TRBV12-3/TRBV12-4,ASTAFRTDSEQY
-,TRBJ1-2,TRBV25-1,ASGLDSGYT
few,TRBJ2-5,TRBV27,ASSFRTGGETQY
-,TRBJ1-1,TRBV4-1,ASSIPGSGPMNTEAF
-,TRBJ1-4,TRBV12-3/TRBV12-4,ASSPTRGPNEKLF
-,TRBJ2-3,TRBV20-1,SASASDTQY
many,TRBJ2-1,TRBV12-3/TRBV12-4,ASSLGSYNEQF
few,TRBJ1-5,TRBV16,ASSQFGGDQPQH
-,TRBJ1-5,TRBV2,ASTPTGGMPQH
-,TRBJ1-1,TRBV29-1,SAKQGALTEAF
few,TRBJ1-6,TRBV13,ASSRGGLSNSPLH
-,TRBJ2-3,TRBV15,ATSGPTADTQY
-,TRBJ2-2,TRBV12-3/TRBV12-4,ASSYRPVWTGELF
-,TRBJ1-4,TRBV6-1,ASSTGTGPNEKLF